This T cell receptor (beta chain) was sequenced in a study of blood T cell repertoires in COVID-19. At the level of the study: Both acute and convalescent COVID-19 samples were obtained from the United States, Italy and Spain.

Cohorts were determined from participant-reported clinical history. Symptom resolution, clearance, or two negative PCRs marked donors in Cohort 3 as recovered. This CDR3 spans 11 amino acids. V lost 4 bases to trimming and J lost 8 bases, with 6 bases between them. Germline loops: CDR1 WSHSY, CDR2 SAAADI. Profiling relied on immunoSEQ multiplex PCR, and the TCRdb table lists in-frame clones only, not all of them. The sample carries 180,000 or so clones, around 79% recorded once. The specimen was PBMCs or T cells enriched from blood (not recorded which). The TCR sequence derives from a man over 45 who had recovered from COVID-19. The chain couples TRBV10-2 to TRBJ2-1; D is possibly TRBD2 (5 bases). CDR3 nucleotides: TGCGCCAGCAGTGGAGCGGATGAGCAGTTCTTC. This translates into CASSGADEQFF.